This T cell receptor (beta chain) was sequenced in a study of T cells in localized non-small cell lung cancer (dated by TCRdb to between 2020 and 2021). Regarding the study in general: The study analyzed T cell repertoires of 200 to 300 early-stage NSCLC patients, comparing tumors and uninvolved tumor-adjacent lungs. Of the NSCLC patients, around 140 were male and about 97 were female, and the mean age was roughly 61 years. The cohort was made up of a few hundred treatment-naive NSCLC patients whose localized lung tumors had been resected. General conclusions and limits of the study: Higher blood T cell density associated with longer overall survival, while higher adjacent-lung clonality associated with shorter survival. A median of 57 of the top 100 tumor clones were detected in paired uninvolved adjacent lung, and around 27 of these tumor clones were also found among the top 100 clones of the paired uninvolved adjacent lung. Because multi-region tumor sequencing was not performed, intratumor heterogeneity could not be ruled out. Uninvolved tumor-adjacent lung showed the highest T cell clonality, higher than tumor, which suggests more focused antigenic responses in the uninvolved tumor-adjacent lung. Because the study design was exploratory, TCR variables were selected using unadjusted p-values without false-discovery rate correction.

At diagnosis, peripheral blood, uninvolved tumor-adjacent lung and tumor were collected and were preserved as a mix of fresh-frozen and FFPE material. For TCR repertoire profiling, the blood samples were analyzed as peripheral blood mononuclear cells. TCR beta CDR3 regions were sequenced from DNA using the immunoSEQ Assay. In the authors' own workflow: T cell density was computed as TCR beta template counts normalized to usable DNA estimated by amplifying housekeeping genes. Using the preseqR package, richness was estimated by extrapolating to 120,000 templates for tissue samples and 400,000 templates for PBMC samples. Clonality was taken to be one minus Pielou's evenness. Differential abundance testing on productive amino-acid clonotypes, with a minimum total count of 5 and an alpha of 0.1, was used to identify tissue-enriched TCRs. The Jaccard Index and the Morisita Overlap Index were used to measure how much the repertoires overlapped between compartments. GLIPH grouped TCR beta CDR3s together with public tetramer-defined viral CDR3s, and a viral motif had to include at least three viral sequences and show V-gene enrichment. The source is immuneACCESS, and TCRdb retained only in-frame sequences with V and J called. Part of the clones is not carried over; for the studies checked, unresolved V genes explain less than half of this, and the remainder is unexplained. Clonal size and the V and J genes are those of that table, whereas D and trimming came from the DNA. Within this sample are fewer than 100,000 clones, with 87% of them counted one time only. Around 14% of the sample rests with the top ten.

V is clipped by 4 bases and J by 3 bases, and the sequence between their germline boundaries is 10 bases long. Reading from cysteine to phenylalanine, the CDR3 counts 13 amino acids. The entry retains the CDR3 DNA only, 39 bases that are in frame from base 1. From the germline V gene (reference sequence), CDR1 is LNHDA and CDR2 is SQIVND. Of note for this clone: What this receptor recognizes is not known. Per-nucleotide qualities are absent, and no much larger clonotype sits a single base away.

The sequence is built from TRBV19 and TRBJ2-7; the D gene is not confidently resolved. The origin of this receptor is a man aged 35-69 years with stage I squamous cell lung carcinoma. The source material was peripheral blood, sampled before any cancer treatment. In nucleotide form, the sequence is TGTGCCAGTAGTAACCGGCCGAGCTACGAGCAGTACTTC. It encodes CASSNRPSYEQYF.